This T cell receptor beta chain was sequenced in a study of CD8+ T cells in alopecia areata. CDR1 and CDR2 from the germline V gene are LNHDA and SQIVND (reference sequence). This CDR3 spans 13 amino acids. This clone appeared a few times. Reverse transcribed after extraction, RNA yielded cDNA as the sequencing template. Only in-frame clones appear in the TCRdb table, and some are missing; sequencing was by immunoSEQ multiplex PCR. Of about 270,000 clones listed, 60% are singletons. Treatment noted: oral pan-JAK inhibitor, 5-10 mg twice daily. This clonotype originated in a human donor with alopecia areata. Sequenced material: CD4+ T cells sorted from blood, taken between weeks 51 and 54, from a patient treated with tofacitinib. V and J are TRBV19 and TRBJ1-5; D is unclear. In DNA form, the CDR3 reads TGTGCAAGTCGGCAGGTCAGCAATCAGCCCCAGCATTTT. Translated, it gives CASRQVSNQPQHF.